A selection of T cell receptor beta chains follows, all from one sample in a study of blood T cell repertoires in COVID-19. Libraries were prepared by immunoSEQ multiplex PCR; TCRdb keeps only in-frame clonotypes and omits some of them. In the table there are fewer than 120,000 clones, more than 65% of which are singletons. Sequenced: peripheral blood. The receptor source for this set is a woman of 80 years or more with acute or convalescent COVID-19. CDR3s include the opening cysteine and the closing phenylalanine or tryptophan. A D gene is named only where the DNA matches it firmly. Clone size is stated in some rows and not others, as once, few, many or a class when expanded.

clone size: NA
V gene: TRBV7-3
J gene: TRBJ1-1
D gene: TRBD1
CDR3 protein: CASSPKGADRSPLNTEAFF
CDR3 DNA: TGTGCCAGCAGCCCTAAGGGAGCGGACAGGTCACCTCTGAACACTGAAGCTTTCTTT

clone size: NA
V gene: TRBV2
J gene: TRBJ1-2
D gene: TRBD1
CDR3 protein: CASSRIDRGYGYTF
CDR3 DNA: TGTGCCAGCAGTCGGATAGACAGGGGCTATGGCTACACCTTC

clone size: few
V gene: TRBV6-6
J gene: TRBJ2-7
D gene: NA
CDR3 protein: CASTGDTLASYEQYF
CDR3 DNA: TGTGCCAGCACAGGGGACACCCTGGCCTCCTACGAGCAGTACTTC

clone size: NA
V gene: TRBV28
J gene: TRBJ1-5
D gene: TRBD1
CDR3 protein: CASTGGRDQPQHF
CDR3 DNA: TGTGCCAGCACAGGGGGCAGGGATCAGCCCCAGCATTTT

clone size: NA
V gene: TRBV5-1
J gene: TRBJ2-4
D gene: NA
CDR3 protein: CASSSQGGKNIQYF
CDR3 DNA: TGCGCCAGCAGCTCCCAAGGGGGTAAAAACATTCAGTACTTC

clone size: NA
V gene: TRBV18
J gene: TRBJ2-2
D gene: NA
CDR3 protein: CASSNARVTGELFF
CDR3 DNA: TGTGCCAGCTCAAATGCCCGAGTGACCGGGGAGCTGTTTTTT

clone size: few
V gene: TRBV5-1
J gene: TRBJ1-4
D gene: TRBD1
CDR3 protein: CASSLALQGAQEKLFF
CDR3 DNA: TGCGCCAGCAGCTTGGCGTTACAGGGGGCGCAGGAAAAACTGTTTTTT

clone size: NA
V gene: TRBV5-1
J gene: TRBJ1-3
D gene: NA
CDR3 protein: CASSDIEGNTIYF
CDR3 DNA: TGCGCCAGCAGCGATATCGAGGGAAACACCATATATTTT

clone size: NA
V gene: TRBV27
J gene: TRBJ2-3
D gene: TRBD2
CDR3 protein: CASSLEFSGGLADTQYF
CDR3 DNA: TGTGCCAGCAGTTTAGAGTTTTCGGGGGGGCTGGCAGATACGCAGTATTTT

clone size: NA
V gene: TRBV19
J gene: TRBJ1-4
D gene: NA
CDR3 protein: CASIYREKLFF
CDR3 DNA: TGTGCCAGTATTTATCGTGAAAAACTGTTTTTT

clone size: NA
V gene: TRBV12-3/TRBV12-4
J gene: TRBJ2-3
D gene: NA
CDR3 protein: CASTGDTQYF
CDR3 DNA: TGTGCCAGCACAGGGGATACGCAGTATTTT

clone size: NA
V gene: TRBV18
J gene: TRBJ1-2
D gene: TRBD1
CDR3 protein: CASSPGQGGSYTF
CDR3 DNA: TGTGCCAGCTCACCTGGACAGGGCGGGAGCTACACCTTC

clone size: NA
V gene: TRBV9
J gene: TRBJ2-1
D gene: TRBD2
CDR3 protein: CASSVLAGGLTEQFF
CDR3 DNA: TGTGCCAGCAGCGTCCTAGCGGGGGGGCTCACTGAGCAGTTCTTC

clone size: NA
V gene: TRBV6-6
J gene: TRBJ2-3
D gene: NA
CDR3 protein: CASSGPGGATDTQYF
CDR3 DNA: TGTGCCAGCAGTGGGCCGGGTGGGGCCACAGATACGCAGTATTTT

clone size: NA
V gene: TRBV7-8
J gene: TRBJ2-7
D gene: NA
CDR3 protein: CASSLAEGAAYEQYF
CDR3 DNA: TGTGCCAGCAGCTTAGCGGAGGGCGCGGCCTACGAGCAGTACTTC

clone size: NA
V gene: TRBV10-1
J gene: TRBJ2-3
D gene: TRBD2
CDR3 protein: CASSDGLAGKADTQYF
CDR3 DNA: TGCGCCAGCAGTGACGGACTAGCGGGGAAGGCAGATACGCAGTATTTT

clone size: NA
V gene: TRBV11-2
J gene: TRBJ1-2
D gene: NA
CDR3 protein: CASSLLGADYGYTF
CDR3 DNA: TGTGCCAGCAGCTTATTAGGGGCTGACTATGGCTACACCTTC

clone size: NA
V gene: TRBV11-2
J gene: TRBJ1-2
D gene: NA
CDR3 protein: CASSPSGRSYGYTF
CDR3 DNA: TGTGCCAGCAGCCCCTCCGGGAGATCTTATGGCTACACCTTC

clone size: NA
V gene: TRBV20-1
J gene: TRBJ1-5
D gene: NA
CDR3 protein: CSASGRGTGQPQHF
CDR3 DNA: TGCAGTGCTAGTGGGAGGGGTACCGGTCAGCCCCAGCATTTT

clone size: NA
V gene: TRBV6-6
J gene: TRBJ1-3
D gene: TRBD1
CDR3 protein: CASSPDRGTGNTIYF
CDR3 DNA: TGTGCCAGCAGTCCGGACAGGGGCACTGGAAACACCATATATTTT

clone size: NA
V gene: TRBV24-1
J gene: TRBJ2-2
D gene: NA
CDR3 protein: CATSEGALSGELFF
CDR3 DNA: TGTGCCACCAGTGAGGGAGCGCTTAGCGGGGAGCTGTTTTTT

clone size: once
V gene: TRBV9
J gene: TRBJ1-6
D gene: TRBD1
CDR3 protein: CASSVLGQGLNSPLHF
CDR3 DNA: TGTGCCAGCAGCGTACTCGGACAGGGTTTAAATTCACCCCTCCACTTT

clone size: NA
V gene: TRBV5-1
J gene: TRBJ2-7
D gene: NA
CDR3 protein: CASRPPAAPYEQYF
CDR3 DNA: TGCGCCAGCAGACCCCCAGCGGCTCCCTACGAGCAGTACTTC

clone size: NA
V gene: TRBV6-5
J gene: TRBJ1-6
D gene: NA
CDR3 protein: CASSYSRNSPLHF
CDR3 DNA: TGTGCCAGCAGTTACTCCCGTAATTCACCCCTCCACTTT

clone size: NA
V gene: TRBV6-5
J gene: TRBJ2-5
D gene: NA
CDR3 protein: CASSYRTDRQETQYF
CDR3 DNA: TGTGCCAGCAGTTACCGGACAGATAGACAAGAGACCCAGTACTTC

clone size: NA
V gene: TRBV19
J gene: TRBJ2-1
D gene: NA
CDR3 protein: CASSMAGLGTEQFF
CDR3 DNA: TGTGCCAGTAGTATGGCGGGGCTGGGCACTGAGCAGTTCTTC

clone size: NA
V gene: TRBV18
J gene: TRBJ1-2
D gene: NA
CDR3 protein: CASSTGSPAYGYTF
CDR3 DNA: TGTGCCAGTTCAACCGGGTCCCCAGCTTATGGCTACACCTTC

clone size: NA
V gene: TRBV6-2/TRBV6-3
J gene: TRBJ2-7
D gene: TRBD1
CDR3 protein: CASSYSGRGYEQYF
CDR3 DNA: TGTGCCAGCAGTTACTCCGGCAGGGGGTACGAGCAGTACTTC

clone size: NA
V gene: TRBV27
J gene: TRBJ2-5
D gene: TRBD2
CDR3 protein: CASSGASGNQETQYF
CDR3 DNA: TGTGCCAGCAGTGGGGCTAGCGGGAACCAAGAGACCCAGTACTTC

clone size: few
V gene: TRBV7-2
J gene: TRBJ2-7
D gene: TRBD2
CDR3 protein: CASSVTFSGDSYEQYF
CDR3 DNA: TGTGCCAGCAGCGTAACCTTTAGCGGGGACTCCTACGAGCAGTACTTC

clone size: once
V gene: TRBV11-2
J gene: TRBJ2-7
D gene: NA
CDR3 protein: CASSLDPFPSYEQYF
CDR3 DNA: TGTGCCAGCAGCTTAGATCCGTTCCCCTCCTACGAGCAGTACTTC

clone size: NA
V gene: TRBV18
J gene: TRBJ1-4
D gene: NA
CDR3 protein: CASSPPDISEKLFF
CDR3 DNA: TGTGCCAGCTCACCCCCGGACATTAGCGAAAAACTGTTTTTT

clone size: NA
V gene: TRBV5-1
J gene: TRBJ1-3
D gene: NA
CDR3 protein: CASSLAGDAGNTIYF
CDR3 DNA: TGCGCCAGCAGCTTGGCCGGGGATGCTGGAAACACCATATATTTT

clone size: NA
V gene: TRBV2
J gene: TRBJ2-2
D gene: NA
CDR3 protein: CASRGYYTGELFF
CDR3 DNA: TGTGCCAGCAGGGGCTACTACACCGGGGAGCTGTTTTTT

clone size: NA
V gene: TRBV5-1
J gene: TRBJ2-3
D gene: TRBD2
CDR3 protein: CASSSGLAADTQYF
CDR3 DNA: TGCGCCAGCAGCTCTGGACTAGCAGCAGATACGCAGTATTTT

clone size: NA
V gene: TRBV19
J gene: TRBJ1-6
D gene: NA
CDR3 protein: CASSGAYNSPLHF
CDR3 DNA: TGTGCCAGCTCAGGGGCCTATAATTCACCCCTCCACTTT

clone size: NA
V gene: TRBV7-6
J gene: TRBJ1-6
D gene: NA
CDR3 protein: CASSPYLGASPSPLHF
CDR3 DNA: TGTGCCAGCAGCCCCTACCTAGGGGCATCCCCGTCACCCCTCCACTTT

clone size: NA
V gene: TRBV14
J gene: TRBJ2-2
D gene: TRBD1
CDR3 protein: CASSQGTGPGELFF
CDR3 DNA: TGTGCCAGCAGCCAAGGGACAGGGCCCGGGGAGCTGTTTTTT

clone size: NA
V gene: TRBV25-1
J gene: TRBJ2-2
D gene: TRBD2
CDR3 protein: CASNRAGGTGELFF
CDR3 DNA: TGTGCCAGCAACCGAGCGGGAGGGACCGGGGAGCTGTTTTTT

clone size: NA
V gene: TRBV29-1
J gene: TRBJ2-1
D gene: TRBD1
CDR3 protein: CSVAPGQGHNEQFF
CDR3 DNA: TGCAGCGTTGCACCGGGACAGGGTCACAATGAGCAGTTCTTC

clone size: NA
V gene: TRBV11-2
J gene: TRBJ2-1
D gene: TRBD2
CDR3 protein: CASSSSGGWGEQFF
CDR3 DNA: TGTGCCAGCAGCTCTAGCGGGGGGTGGGGTGAGCAGTTCTTC

clone size: NA
V gene: TRBV5-4
J gene: TRBJ2-2
D gene: TRBD1
CDR3 protein: CANHRGRNTGELFF
CDR3 DNA: TGTGCCAACCACAGGGGGCGAAACACCGGGGAGCTGTTTTTT

clone size: NA
V gene: TRBV18
J gene: TRBJ1-4
D gene: NA
CDR3 protein: CASSRQGRGTNEKLFF
CDR3 DNA: TGTGCCAGCTCCCGGCAGGGTAGGGGCACTAATGAAAAACTGTTTTTT

clone size: NA
V gene: TRBV27
J gene: TRBJ2-1
D gene: NA
CDR3 protein: CASSLSQVNEQFF
CDR3 DNA: TGTGCCAGCAGTTTATCCCAGGTTAATGAGCAGTTCTTC

clone size: NA
V gene: TRBV6-5
J gene: TRBJ2-5
D gene: NA
CDR3 protein: CASSSQGQETQYF
CDR3 DNA: TGTGCCAGCAGTTCCCAGGGTCAAGAGACCCAGTACTTC

clone size: NA
V gene: TRBV7-2
J gene: TRBJ2-7
D gene: TRBD1
CDR3 protein: CASSPPGQGAYEQYF
CDR3 DNA: TGTGCCAGCAGCCCTCCGGGACAGGGCGCCTACGAGCAGTACTTC

clone size: few
V gene: TRBV10-2
J gene: TRBJ1-6
D gene: NA
CDR3 protein: CASSDHSRLSYNSPLHF
CDR3 DNA: TGCGCCAGCAGTGACCACAGTCGCCTCTCCTATAATTCACCCCTCCACTTT

clone size: few
V gene: TRBV11-1
J gene: TRBJ1-1
D gene: NA
CDR3 protein: CASSSRGFTNTEAFF
CDR3 DNA: TGTGCCAGCAGCTCCCGCGGATTTACGAACACTGAAGCTTTCTTT

clone size: few
V gene: TRBV18
J gene: TRBJ2-7
D gene: TRBD1
CDR3 protein: CASSPGTGREQYF
CDR3 DNA: TGTGCCAGCTCACCTGGGACAGGCCGGGAGCAGTACTTC

clone size: NA
V gene: TRBV27
J gene: TRBJ2-7
D gene: NA
CDR3 protein: CASQGIGYEQYF
CDR3 DNA: TGTGCCTCCCAGGGGATCGGCTACGAGCAGTACTTC

clone size: NA
V gene: TRBV7-2
J gene: TRBJ1-3
D gene: NA
CDR3 protein: CASRHAADRYSGNTIYF
CDR3 DNA: TGTGCCAGCAGACACGCGGCCGACAGGTACTCTGGAAACACCATATATTTT